This T cell receptor (beta chain) was sequenced during a study of shared clonotypes between healthy human individuals. Template for every sorted-subset replicate PCR totaled 150 to 250 ng DNA, some 30,000 T cell genomes. Some clones are missing from TCRdb's copy, which holds only in-frame ones; the method was immunoSEQ multiplex PCR. The repertoire holds about 1 million clones, about 74% seen once, with about 1.5% in the top ten. Sequencing was carried out using memory CD4+ T cells sorted from blood. As to subset: CD45RA-negative fraction. This receptor was taken from a young man in good health.

The DNA of the CDR3 is TGTGCCACCAGCGGTAGAAGTCAGCCCCAGCATTTT. Translation gives CATSGRSQPQHF. V is TRBV15 and J is TRBJ1-5, with unresolved D. Germline lookup yields CDR1 LNHNV and CDR2 YYDKDF (reference sequence). V dropped 5 bases and J dropped 6 bases, with 8 bases sitting between them. There are 12 residues in the CDR3.